This entry lists 10 T cell receptor beta chains sequenced from one sample in a study of graft-versus-host responses after intestinal transplantation. No antigens are known for them. Profiling relied on immunoSEQ multiplex PCR, and the TCRdb table lists in-frame clones only, not all of them. The data hold about 100,000 clones, with more than 75% observed a single time. The sample in question was unstimulated CD4+ T cells sorted from spleen or lymph node cells, obtained before intestinal transplant. The source is a human donor who received an intestinal transplant.

V is TRBV25-1 and J is TRBJ1-1; TRBD1 is a possible D gene (6 bases). Germline V gene data show CDR1 as MGHDK and CDR2 as SYGVNS. Trimming stripped 5 bases from V and 3 bases from J, with 16 bases between. This CDR3 is 15 amino acids long. The CDR3 bases are TGTGCCAGCAGTAGTGTCGGGGGGCCGGACACTGAAGCTTTCTTT. Its translation is CASSSVGGPDTEAFF.

This clone was seen a single time. This chain links TRBV5-1 with TRBJ2-3; D may be TRBD2 (6 bases). From germline, CDR1 is SGHRS and CDR2 YFSETQ. The germline V and J ends were trimmed by 1 base and 2 bases, with 11 bases remaining between them. This CDR3 is 15 amino acids long. The CDR3, as DNA: TGCGCCAGCAGCTTGAGCGGGCATCCCACAGATACGCAGTATTTT. Residues: CASSLSGHPTDTQYF.

The chain has TRBV29-1 and TRBJ2-3; D gene uncertain. This CDR3 is built from 14 residues. Trimming shortened V by 4 bases and J by 0 bases, and 11 bases separated the two germline ends. Germline CDR1 and CDR2: SQVTM and ANQGSEA. The CDR3 DNA follows: TGCAGCGTTGTTGCCCAAGGTAGCACAGATACGCAGTATTTT. Translating it yields CSVVAQGSTDTQYF.

This clone has more than one count but fewer than ten. The V call is TRBV19, the J call TRBJ1-2; no clear D. Germline CDR1 and CDR2: LNHDA and SQIVND (reference sequence). The CDR3 runs to 12 residues. V was clipped by 8 bases and J by 8 bases, with 15 bases between them. The CDR3 reads CASLGFGVGYTF. The CDR3 coding sequence is TGTGCCAGTTTGGGTTTTGGGGTCGGCTACACCTTC.

The chain links TRBV5-1 to TRBJ2-3; TRBD1 matches at 10 bases. V gave up 0 bases and J gave up 9 bases; unmatched junction bases: 7. The CDR3 has 15 amino acids. In germline, CDR1 is SGHRS, CDR2 YFSETQ. This chain's CDR3 is CASSLGAGTGETQYF. Here the CDR3 DNA reads TGCGCCAGCAGCTTGGGGGCCGGGACAGGGGAAACGCAGTATTTT.

The chain carries TRBV11-2 and TRBJ2-7; 12 bases are shared with TRBD2. The CDR3 totals 16 residues. Germline V CDR1 and CDR2: SGHAT, FQNNGV. With 5 bases clipped from V and 0 bases from J, the junction kept 5 bases outside the gene matches. The chain's CDR3 is CASSHRTSGTSYEQYF. The CDR3 bases are TGTGCCAGCAGCCATAGGACTAGCGGGACCTCCTACGAGCAGTACTTC.

The rearrangement joins TRBV6-5 to TRBJ2-1; 7 bases agree with TRBD2. CDR3 length: 15 amino acids. CDR1 and CDR2 (germline): MNHEY, SVGAGI. With V trimmed by 5 bases and J by 8 bases, 12 bases remained unmatched. CDR3 DNA sequence: TGTGCCAGCAGTCCAGAAGCGGGGCCTTACCATGAGCAGTTCTTC. It encodes CASSPEAGPYHEQFF.

The chain employs TRBV5-4 and TRBJ2-3, with a possible D match to TRBD2 (5 bases). The CDR3 sequence is 15 residues long. Trimming shortened V by 9 bases and J by 4 bases, and 21 bases separated the two germline ends. Per the germline V gene, CDR1 is SGHNT and CDR2 is YYREEE (reference sequence). CDR3 in DNA: TGTGCCACGAGTCGGACTCCCCTAGGGTCAGATACGCAGTATTTT. Translated: CATSRTPLGSDTQYF.

The chain links TRBV7-6 to TRBJ2-2; D is ambiguous. The CDR3 length is 14 residues. From germline, CDR1 is SGHVS and CDR2 FNYEAQ. Trimming removed 5 bases from V and 4 bases from J, with 11 bases in between. CDR3 nucleotide sequence: TGTGCCAGCAGCACACAAATCCCCACCGGGGAGCTGTTTTTT. Translation gives CASSTQIPTGELFF.

CDR3 amino acids: CASSRTGTGGRETQYF. The CDR3, as DNA: TGCGCCAGCAGCAGAACCGGGACAGGGGGCAGGGAGACCCAGTACTTC. The rearrangement joins TRBV5-1 to TRBJ2-5, with 12 positions matching TRBD1. CDR3 length: 16 amino acids. CDR1 and CDR2 (germline): SGHRS, YFSETQ. J gave up 5 bases and V 4 bases, and 9 bases lay outside the gene matches.